The 7 T cell receptor beta chains below come from one sample, sequenced in a study of blood T cell repertoires in COVID-19. Sequencing was performed with immunoSEQ multiplex PCR; in TCRdb, only in-frame clones are kept and a portion is missing. The table shows fewer than 300,000 clones, with about 68% occurring only once. The sample comprised peripheral blood. The receptors here all came from a woman at least 80 years old with acute or convalescent COVID-19.

This chain links TRBV19 with TRBJ1-3; tentatively, D is TRBD1 (6 bases). Trimming pared 4 bases from V and 4 bases from J, leaving 11 bases between. The V gene's germline CDR1 is LNHDA and CDR2 SQIVND (reference sequence). The CDR3 extends over 14 amino acids. The CDR3 bases are TGTGCCAGTAGTACGGCAGGGGTCGGAAACACCATATATTTT. This sequence encodes CASSTAGVGNTIYF.

J is TRBJ1-1 and V is TRBV27; D remains ambiguous. The CDR3 is made up of 17 amino acids. Trimming shortened V by 5 bases and J by 6 bases, and 25 bases separated the two germline ends. In germline, CDR1 is MNHEY, CDR2 SMNVEV (reference sequence). The CDR3 nucleotides are TGTGCCAGCAGTCCCTCGGGTTTTACGGGGTCGCGGCCTGAAGCTTTCTTT. This codes for CASSPSGFTGSRPEAFF.

The rearrangement uses TRBV2 and TRBJ2-3; possible D gene TRBD2, 6 bases. This CDR3 has 13 residues. Trimming shortened V by 6 bases and J by 6 bases, and 13 bases separated the two germline ends. The germline CDR1 and CDR2 sequences are SNHLY and FYNNEI. The CDR3 DNA sequence: TGTGCCAGCAGCCTAGGACTACGGGATACGCAGTATTTT. Its translation is CASSLGLRDTQYF.

The chain combines TRBV6-1 with TRBJ1-5, with a weak D call TRBD1 (6 bases). V lost 3 bases to trimming and J lost 6 bases, with 15 bases between them. This CDR3 region has 15 residues. CDR1 is MNHNS, CDR2 SASEGT, per germline. In nucleotides, the CDR3 is TGTGCCAGCAGTGACGGGGGGGCGGGAGGTCAGCCCCAGCATTTT. It codes for CASSDGGAGGQPQHF.

This clone was counted a few times. CDR3 region: CASGRTSDETQYF. The CDR3 DNA sequence: TGCGCCAGCGGGCGGACTAGCGACGAGACCCAGTACTTC. The rearrangement links TRBV5-1 to TRBJ2-5; 9 bases agree with TRBD2. This CDR3 region has 13 residues. The ends lost 7 bases at V and 5 bases at J; junction bases unmatched: 6. Germline loops: CDR1 SGHRS, CDR2 YFSETQ.

The rearrangement uses TRBV16 and TRBJ1-4; D remains ambiguous. V lost 4 bases to trimming and J lost 2 bases, with 8 bases between them. CDR1 KGHSY and CDR2 FQNENV come from the germline V gene. The CDR3 runs to 14 residues. DNA of the CDR3: TGTGCCAGCAGCCCAGGTGTCACTAATGAAAAACTGTTTTTT. Translating it yields CASSPGVTNEKLFF.

This clone was recorded once. The chain links TRBV5-1 to TRBJ2-1; no reliable D call. Germline CDR1 and CDR2: SGHRS and YFSETQ. The V and J ends lost 0 bases and 10 bases respectively, with 14 bases between them. The CDR3 loop spans 14 amino acids. The CDR3 region has the DNA TGCGCCAGCAGCTTGGAAGCCACCTCGAAGGAGCAGTTCTTC. Amino acids: CASSLEATSKEQFF.